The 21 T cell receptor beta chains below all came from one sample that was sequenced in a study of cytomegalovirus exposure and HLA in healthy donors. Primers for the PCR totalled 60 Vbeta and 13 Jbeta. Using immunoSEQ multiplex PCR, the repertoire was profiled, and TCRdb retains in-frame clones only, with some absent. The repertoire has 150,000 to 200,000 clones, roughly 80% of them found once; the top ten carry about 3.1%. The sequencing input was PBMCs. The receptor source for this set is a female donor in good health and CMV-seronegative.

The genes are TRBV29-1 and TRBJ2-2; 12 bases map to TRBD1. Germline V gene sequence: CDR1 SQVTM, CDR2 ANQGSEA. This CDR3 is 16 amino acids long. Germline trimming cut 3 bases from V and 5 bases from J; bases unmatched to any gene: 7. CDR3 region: CSVEGTGGLFTGELFF. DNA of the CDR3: TGCAGCGTTGAGGGGACAGGGGGCCTCTTTACCGGGGAGCTGTTTTTT.

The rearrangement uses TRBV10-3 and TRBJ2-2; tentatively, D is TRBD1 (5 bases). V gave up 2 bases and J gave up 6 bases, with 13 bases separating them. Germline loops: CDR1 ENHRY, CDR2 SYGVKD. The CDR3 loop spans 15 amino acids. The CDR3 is CAISEASGYAGELFF. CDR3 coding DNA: TGTGCCATCAGTGAGGCGTCAGGGTATGCCGGGGAGCTGTTTTTT.

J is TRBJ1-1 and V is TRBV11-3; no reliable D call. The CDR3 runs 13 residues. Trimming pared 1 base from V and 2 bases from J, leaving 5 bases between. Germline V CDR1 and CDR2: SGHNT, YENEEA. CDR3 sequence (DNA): TGTGCCAGCAGCTTAGTGTCTAACACTGAAGCTTTCTTT. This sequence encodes CASSLVSNTEAFF.

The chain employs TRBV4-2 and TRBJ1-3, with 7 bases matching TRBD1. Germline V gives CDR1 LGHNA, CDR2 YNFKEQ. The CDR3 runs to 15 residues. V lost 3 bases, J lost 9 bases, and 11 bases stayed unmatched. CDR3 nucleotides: TGTGCCAGCAGCCAGCCTGACAGGGTGGAGGGCACCATATATTTT. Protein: CASSQPDRVEGTIYF.

The CDR3 DNA is TGCGCCAGCAGCTTGGATACCAGATCTAATGAAAAACTGTTTTTT. Translation: CASSLDTRSNEKLFF. V is TRBV5-1 and J is TRBJ1-4; D is ambiguous. Germline V CDR1 and CDR2: SGHRS, YFSETQ. This CDR3 spans 15 amino acids. V was trimmed by 0 bases and J by 3 bases, leaving 9 bases between them.

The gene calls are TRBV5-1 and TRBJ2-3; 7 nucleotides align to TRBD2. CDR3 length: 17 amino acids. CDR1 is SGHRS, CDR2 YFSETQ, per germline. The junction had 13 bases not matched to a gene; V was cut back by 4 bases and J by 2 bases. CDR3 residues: CASSANPSGFFTDTQYF. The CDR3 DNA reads TGCGCCAGCAGCGCTAACCCTAGCGGATTTTTCACAGATACGCAGTATTTT.

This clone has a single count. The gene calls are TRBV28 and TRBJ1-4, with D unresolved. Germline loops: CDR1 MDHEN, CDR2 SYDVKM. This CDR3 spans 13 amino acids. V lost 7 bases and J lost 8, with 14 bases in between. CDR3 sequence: CASNLPGREKLFF. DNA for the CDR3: TGTGCCAGCAACCTCCCGGGGAGAGAAAAACTGTTTTTT.

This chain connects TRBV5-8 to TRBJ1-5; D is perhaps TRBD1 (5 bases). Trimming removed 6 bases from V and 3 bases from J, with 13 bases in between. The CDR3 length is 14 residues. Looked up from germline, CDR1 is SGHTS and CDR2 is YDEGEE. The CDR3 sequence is CASTRGGFNQPQHF. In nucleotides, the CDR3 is TGTGCCAGCACTCGGGGGGGGTTCAATCAGCCCCAGCATTTT. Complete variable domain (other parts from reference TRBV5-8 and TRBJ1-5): EAGVTQSPTHLIKTRGQQATLRCSPISGHTSVYWYQQALGLGLQFLLWYDEGEERNRGNFPPRFSGRQFPNYSSELNVNALELEDSALYLCASTRGGFNQPQHFGDGTRLSIL.

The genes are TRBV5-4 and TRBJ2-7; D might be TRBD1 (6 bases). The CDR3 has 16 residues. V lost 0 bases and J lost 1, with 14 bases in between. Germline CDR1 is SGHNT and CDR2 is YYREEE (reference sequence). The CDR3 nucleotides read TGTGCCAGCAGCTTGGGGACGAAGACAGGTTCCTACGAGCAGTACTTC. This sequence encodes CASSLGTKTGSYEQYF.

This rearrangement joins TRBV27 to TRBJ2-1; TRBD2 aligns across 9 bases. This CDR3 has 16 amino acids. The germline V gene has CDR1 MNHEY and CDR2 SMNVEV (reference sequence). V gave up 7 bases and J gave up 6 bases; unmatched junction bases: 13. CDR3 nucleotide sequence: TGTGCCAGCACCCTAATGGGGCTAGCGGGGACCAATGAGCAGTTCTTC. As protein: CASTLMGLAGTNEQFF.

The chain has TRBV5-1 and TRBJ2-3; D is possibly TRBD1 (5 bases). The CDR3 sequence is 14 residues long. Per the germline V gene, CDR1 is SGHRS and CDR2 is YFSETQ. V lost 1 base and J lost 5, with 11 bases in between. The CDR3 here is CASSLWGNGDTQYF. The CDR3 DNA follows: TGCGCCAGCAGCTTGTGGGGCAACGGAGATACGCAGTATTTT.

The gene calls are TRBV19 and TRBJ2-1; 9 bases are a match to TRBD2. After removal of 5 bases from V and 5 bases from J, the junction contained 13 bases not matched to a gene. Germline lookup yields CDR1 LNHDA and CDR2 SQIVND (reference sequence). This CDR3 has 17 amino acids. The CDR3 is CASSLKLAGLNHNEQFF. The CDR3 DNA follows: TGTGCCAGTAGTCTTAAACTAGCGGGCCTGAACCACAATGAGCAGTTCTTC.

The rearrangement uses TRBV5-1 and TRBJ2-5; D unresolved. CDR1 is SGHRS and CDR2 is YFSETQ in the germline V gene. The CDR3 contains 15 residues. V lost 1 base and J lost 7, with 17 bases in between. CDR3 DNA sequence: TGCGCCAGCAGCTTGCTTACAAATGCCGTGGCGACCCAGTACTTC. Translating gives CASSLLTNAVATQYF. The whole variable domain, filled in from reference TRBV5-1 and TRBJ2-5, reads KAGVTQTPRYLIKTRGQQVTLSCSPISGHRSVSWYQQTPGQGLQFLFEYFSETQRNKGNFPGRFSGRQFSNSRSEMNVSTLELGDSALYLCASSLLTNAVATQYFGPGTRLLVL.

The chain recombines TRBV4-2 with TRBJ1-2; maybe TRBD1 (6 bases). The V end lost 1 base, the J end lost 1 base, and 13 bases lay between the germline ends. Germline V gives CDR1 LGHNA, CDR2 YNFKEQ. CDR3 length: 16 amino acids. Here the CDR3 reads CASSQVGVQGNYGYTF. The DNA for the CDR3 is TGTGCCAGCAGCCAAGTCGGGGTACAGGGTAACTATGGCTACACCTTC.

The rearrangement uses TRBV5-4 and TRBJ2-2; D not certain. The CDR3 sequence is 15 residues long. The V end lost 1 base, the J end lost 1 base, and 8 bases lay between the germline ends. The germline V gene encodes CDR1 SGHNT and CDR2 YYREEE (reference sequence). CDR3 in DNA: TGTGCCAGCAGCTTGCTGACGGGGAACACCGGGGAGCTGTTTTTT. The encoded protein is CASSLLTGNTGELFF.

The CDR3 loop is CSAEGTSLQETQYF. CDR3 DNA sequence: TGCAGCGCCGAAGGGACTAGCCTACAAGAGACCCAGTACTTC. V and J are TRBV29-1 and TRBJ2-5, with 9 bases aligning to TRBD2. Germline assignment: CDR1 SQVTM and CDR2 ANQGSEA. Trimming took 7 bases from V and 2 from J; bases not matched to a gene: 8. The CDR3 spans 14 residues.

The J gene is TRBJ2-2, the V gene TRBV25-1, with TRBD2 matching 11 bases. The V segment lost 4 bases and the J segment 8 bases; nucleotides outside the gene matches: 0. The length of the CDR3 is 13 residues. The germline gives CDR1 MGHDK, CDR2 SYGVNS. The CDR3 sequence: CASSGLAGGELFF. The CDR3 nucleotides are TGTGCCAGCAGTGGACTAGCGGGGGGGGAGCTGTTTTTT.

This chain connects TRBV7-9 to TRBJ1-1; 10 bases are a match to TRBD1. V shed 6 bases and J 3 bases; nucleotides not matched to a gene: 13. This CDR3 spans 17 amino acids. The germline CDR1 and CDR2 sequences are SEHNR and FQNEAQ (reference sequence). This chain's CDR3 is CASREGQGLSGDTEAFF. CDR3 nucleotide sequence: TGTGCCAGCAGGGAGGGACAGGGGTTAAGCGGCGACACTGAAGCTTTCTTT.

DNA for the CDR3: TGTGCCAGCAGCGTGACAGGGGGCGGGCAGCCCCAGCATTTT. Amino acids: CASSVTGGGQPQHF. The genes are TRBV9 and TRBJ1-5, with TRBD1 identical over 10 bases. The CDR3 length is 14 residues. V lost 2 bases to trimming and J lost 7 bases; unmatched junction nucleotides: 3. CDR1 is SGDLS and CDR2 is YYNGEE in the germline V gene.

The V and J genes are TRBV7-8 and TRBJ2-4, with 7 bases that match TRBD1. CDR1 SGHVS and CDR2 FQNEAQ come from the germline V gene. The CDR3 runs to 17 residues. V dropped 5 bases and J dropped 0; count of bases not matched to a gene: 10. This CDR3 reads CASSATGTVLAKNIQYF. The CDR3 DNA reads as TGTGCCAGCAGCGCTACGGGGACAGTTTTAGCCAAAAACATTCAGTACTTC.

DNA of the CDR3: TGTGCCTGGAGTCTCGAGGGTAGCTACACCTTC. Its protein product is CAWSLEGSYTF. The chain combines TRBV30 with TRBJ1-2, with unresolved D. This CDR3 spans 11 amino acids. CDR1 and CDR2 (germline): GTSNPN, SVGIG (reference sequence). V gave up 2 bases and J gave up 9 bases, with 10 bases separating them.